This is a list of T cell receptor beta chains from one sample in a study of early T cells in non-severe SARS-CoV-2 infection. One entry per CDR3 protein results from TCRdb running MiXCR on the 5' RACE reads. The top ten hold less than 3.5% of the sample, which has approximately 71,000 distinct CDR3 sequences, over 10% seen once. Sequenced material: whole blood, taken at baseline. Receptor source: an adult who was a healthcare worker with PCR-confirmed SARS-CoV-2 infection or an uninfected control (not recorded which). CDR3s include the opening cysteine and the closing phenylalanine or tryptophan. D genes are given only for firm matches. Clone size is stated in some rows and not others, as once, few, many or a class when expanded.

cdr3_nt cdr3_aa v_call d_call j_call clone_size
TGTGCCAGCAGTAACCGGGACAGGGTAAACACCATATATTTT CASSNRDRVNTIYF TRBV28 TRBD1 TRBJ1-3 few
TGTGCCAGCAGCTTAGGGGGACAAGACAATCAGCCCCAGCATTTT CASSLGGQDNQPQHF TRBV7-2 - TRBJ1-5 -
TGCAGTGCTGGCCCCAACACTGAAGCTTTCTTT CSAGPNTEAFF TRBV20-1 - TRBJ1-1 few
TGTGCCAGCAGCCAAGGGTCAGGGGGCAGGTTCGCTGAAGCTTTCTTT CASSQGSGGRFAEAFF TRBV3-1 TRBD1 TRBJ1-1 few
TGCGCCAGCGCAGGGGGCCCAGATACGCAGTATTTT CASAGGPDTQYF TRBV10-1 TRBD1 TRBJ2-3 -
TGCAGTGCTACTGACGGAAATTCCTACGAGCAGTACTTC CSATDGNSYEQYF TRBV20-1 - TRBJ2-7 many
TGTGCCAGCAACCCGGGACAGGGTATCTTGGCTGAAGCTTTCTTT CASNPGQGILAEAFF TRBV2 TRBD1 TRBJ1-1 -
TGTGCCAGCACCCCGACAGAGAACACTGAAGCTTTCTTT CASTPTENTEAFF TRBV28 - TRBJ1-1 many
TGTGCCAGCGGCCGGAGGGGGACTGAAGCTTTCTTT CASGRRGTEAFF TRBV18 - TRBJ1-1 once
TGTGCCAGCAGACCGGCAGGAACCTCCTACGAGCAGTACTTC CASRPAGTSYEQYF TRBV28 - TRBJ2-7 -
TGTGCCACCAAACCCCGACACCCGGGGTGGGATACGCAGTATTTT CATKPRHPGWDTQYF TRBV15 - TRBJ2-3 few
TGCGCCAGCAGCTCACAGGGCCGGGGTGGCGAGCTGTTTTTT CASSSQGRGGELFF TRBV5-1 - TRBJ2-2 few
TGCGCCAGCAGCCAAGCCCTAGTTTACGAGCAGTACTTC CASSQALVYEQYF TRBV4-1 - TRBJ2-7 few
TGTGCCAGCAGTTCGCAGCAGCGGGGTTCCTACGAGCAGTACTTC CASSSQQRGSYEQYF TRBV6-6 TRBD2 TRBJ2-7 once
TGCAGCGTAGAAGAAACCCCGGGGGCACCCCTCCACTTT CSVEETPGAPLHF TRBV29-1 - TRBJ1-6 -
TGTGCCAGCAGCTCGGTGGGTGGCTACACCTTC CASSSVGGYTF TRBV7-8 - TRBJ1-2 many
TGTGCCAGCAGACTAGCTTGGGAGCAGTACTTC CASRLAWEQYF TRBV2 - TRBJ2-7 -
TGTGCCAGCAGCTTTGACAGGGACCATGAAAAACTGTTTTTT CASSFDRDHEKLFF TRBV7-9 TRBD1 TRBJ1-4 -
TGTGCCAGCAGTTACGCACGGGACGAGCAGTTCTTC CASSYARDEQFF TRBV6-2/TRBV6-3 - TRBJ2-1 few
TGTGCCAGCAGCCCCAACCCCGGGGGACAGGGGGCTTTCTTCGGCTATGGCTACACCTTC CASSPNPGGQGAFFGYGYTF TRBV7-9 TRBD1 TRBJ1-2 few
TGTGCCAGCAGTTGGACAGACTATGGCTACACCTTC CASSWTDYGYTF TRBV12-3/TRBV12-4 - TRBJ1-2 few
TGCAGCGTTGAGGAGTCGACTGAGACCCAGTACTTC CSVEESTETQYF TRBV29-1 - TRBJ2-5 few
TGTGCCAGCAGTTCCGCTGGCGGGGGGAGCCAAGAGACCCAGTACTTC CASSSAGGGSQETQYF TRBV12-3/TRBV12-4 TRBD2 TRBJ2-5 few
TGTGCCAGCATGCTAGCGGGGGGACTGCTAGCCAAAAACATTCAGTACTTC CASMLAGGLLAKNIQYF TRBV28 TRBD2 TRBJ2-4 -
TGTGCCAGCAGCCCCGGCTCGGGGGCAGGAGACTATGGCTACACCTTC CASSPGSGAGDYGYTF TRBV5-8 - TRBJ1-2 -
TGCAGCGTTGTTCTTTCCCCTAATGAAAAACTGTTTTTT CSVVLSPNEKLFF TRBV29-1 - TRBJ1-4 few
TGTGCCAGCTCACCACCGCACGAGAGGTGGATGAACACTGAAGCTTTCTTT CASSPPHERWMNTEAFF TRBV18 - TRBJ1-1 -
TGCAGCGTTGAAGGTTTAGCAGATACGCAGTATTTT CSVEGLADTQYF TRBV29-1 - TRBJ2-3 -
TGTGCCAGCAGCCGCTCAAAGGAGACCCAGTACTTC CASSRSKETQYF TRBV6-5 - TRBJ2-5 few
TGTGCCAGCAGCTCAATCAGACTACTAGCGGGGGGGCCAGATACGCAGTATTTT CASSSIRLLAGGPDTQYF TRBV11-2 TRBD2 TRBJ2-3 few
TGTGCCAGCAGTTTGGCGGGACAGGGGAATAATTCACCCCTCCACTTT CASSLAGQGNNSPLHF TRBV12-3/TRBV12-4 TRBD1 TRBJ1-6 -
TGTGCCAGCAGCCAACGGCAGGGCAGGACTGAAGCTTTCTTT CASSQRQGRTEAFF TRBV3-1 - TRBJ1-1 -
TGTGCCAGCAGCATCAGGGTCAGGAACACTGAAGCTTTCTTT CASSIRVRNTEAFF TRBV6-2/TRBV6-3 - TRBJ1-1 -
TGTGCCAGTAGCCGGGGAGGGTCCCGAGCTGTAGTCGCCAACGTCCTGACTTTC CASSRGGSRAVVANVLTF TRBV19 TRBD2 TRBJ2-6 -
TGTGCCAGCAGCCAAGAAACAGAGTACCAAGAGACCCAGTACTTC CASSQETEYQETQYF TRBV3-1 - TRBJ2-5 few
TGCAGTGCCGGGGGTGGGGTGTCTAATGAAAAACTGTTTTTT CSAGGGVSNEKLFF TRBV20-1 - TRBJ1-4 many